This T cell receptor beta chain came from a study of blood T cell repertoires in COVID-19. For the study at large: The United States, Italy and Spain provided the acute and convalescent COVID-19 samples.

The assay was immunoSEQ multiplex PCR, and TCRdb's table has in-frame clones only and misses some. The sample shows about 110,000 clones, around nine tenths of them seen only once. This CDR3 spans 15 amino acids. V lost 1 base, J lost 3 bases, and 12 bases lay in between. Germline loops: CDR1 LNHDA, CDR2 SQIVND (reference sequence). The sequenced sample was peripheral blood. This TCR came from a human donor in a cohort sampled during active COVID-19. The genes are TRBV19 and TRBJ1-2; maybe TRBD1 (5 bases). CDR3 coding DNA: TGTGCCAGTAGTATAGGGACACAACGAGACTATGGCTACACCTTC. Its protein is CASSIGTQRDYGYTF.